What follows are 29 T cell receptor beta chains derived from one specimen sequenced in a study of blood T cell repertoires in COVID-19. Assay used: immunoSEQ multiplex PCR; TCRdb lists only in-frame clones, some missing. The sample holds some 180,000 clones, 84% seen once. Material for sequencing was peripheral blood. The receptors here all came from a woman aged 80 or over with COVID-19, enrolled during active disease.

This chain joins TRBV6-5 and TRBJ2-7; 12 positions match TRBD1. Looked up from germline, CDR1 is MNHEY and CDR2 is SVGAGI. Trimming at V came to 4 bases and at J to 3 bases, leaving 4 bases not matched to a gene. The CDR3 covers 15 residues. In DNA, the CDR3 is TGTGCCAGCAGTTCCGGGACAGGGGGCTTCTACGAGCAGTACTTC. The encoded protein is CASSSGTGGFYEQYF.

This chain joins TRBV2 and TRBJ1-4; D may be TRBD1 (6 bases). The V and J ends lost 3 bases and 4 bases respectively, with 18 bases between them. Germline assignment: CDR1 SNHLY and CDR2 FYNNEI. The CDR3 is 17 amino acids. The CDR3 DNA sequence: TGTGCCAGCAGTGATAGGCAGGGACACATCTTTAATGAAAAACTGTTTTTT. This codes for CASSDRQGHIFNEKLFF.

This clone turned up a few times. In DNA, the CDR3 is TGTGCCAGCAGCTTAGCTGGCGGGAGAGGCTACGAGCAGTACTTC. Protein: CASSLAGGRGYEQYF. This sequence joins TRBV7-9 and TRBJ2-7; the match to TRBD2 covers 7 bases. V lost 0 bases to trimming and J lost 3 bases; unmatched junction nucleotides: 5. The CDR3 loop spans 15 amino acids. The germline V gene has CDR1 SEHNR and CDR2 FQNEAQ (reference sequence).

This sequence joins TRBV25-1 and TRBJ2-3, with D unresolved. Trimming removed 5 bases at V and 1 base at J, with 10 bases between. Per germline, CDR1 MGHDK and CDR2 SYGVNS. The CDR3 has 14 residues. As DNA, the CDR3 is TGTGCCAGCAGTTTCCAGCGAGGCACAGATACGCAGTATTTT. This gives the protein CASSFQRGTDTQYF.

The rearrangement joins TRBV10-3 to TRBJ2-7; 12 nucleotides agree with TRBD2. Looked up from germline, CDR1 is ENHRY and CDR2 is SYGVKD. The CDR3 extends over 14 amino acids. The trim removed 6 bases at V and 4 bases at J, leaving 4 bases unmatched. Written as DNA, the CDR3 is TGTGCCATCAGCCTGACTAGCGGGAGATACGAGCAGTACTTC. Translated, it gives CAISLTSGRYEQYF.

This chain joins TRBV2 and TRBJ1-2; D might be TRBD1 (5 bases). Germline V lookup: CDR1 SNHLY, CDR2 FYNNEI. The CDR3 consists of 14 residues. V dropped 4 bases and J dropped 4 bases, with 13 bases sitting between them. For the CDR3, the DNA is TGTGCCAGCAGTGCGGCGGGGCGCGTCTATGGCTACACCTTC. Protein sequence: CASSAAGRVYGYTF.

This CDR3 reads CASSGREGRHEQYF. The DNA of the CDR3 is TGTGCCAGCAGCGGGCGGGAGGGCCGCCACGAGCAGTACTTC. The chain joins TRBV9 to TRBJ2-7; 9 positions match TRBD2. With V trimmed by 3 bases and J by 5 bases, 6 bases remained unmatched. The CDR3 runs to 14 residues. CDR1 is SGDLS, CDR2 YYNGEE, per germline.

There are many counts of this clone. This chain connects TRBV6-5 to TRBJ1-3; D ambiguous. Trimming took 6 bases from V and 0 from J, leaving 12 bases between them. CDR3 length equals 15 residues. CDR1 and CDR2 from the germline V gene are MNHEY and SVGAGI. The CDR3 here is CASSPTPSSGNTIYF. Written as DNA, the CDR3 is TGTGCCAGCAGCCCGACACCCAGCTCTGGAAACACCATATATTTT.

This clone is a singleton in its sample. The chain joins TRBV7-8 to TRBJ2-1; no reliable D call. The CDR3 totals 13 residues. The V end was cut by 1 base, the J end by 5 bases, with 6 bases between. Germline-derived CDR1 and CDR2 are SGHVS and FQNEAQ. The CDR3 sequence is CASSLDRDNEQFF. The CDR3, as DNA: TGTGCCAGCAGCTTAGACAGAGACAATGAGCAGTTCTTC. The variable domain in full, with the rest retrieved from reference TRBV7-8 and TRBJ2-1, is GAGVSQSPRYKVAKRGQDVALRCDPISGHVSLFWYQQALGQGPEFLTYFQNEAQLDKSGLPSDRFFAERPEGSVSTLKIQRTQQEDSAVYLCASSLDRDNEQFFGPGTRLTVL.

This clone was detected only once. The rearrangement uses TRBV19 and TRBJ1-1; unclear D gene. This CDR3 spans 13 amino acids. Germline assignment: CDR1 LNHDA and CDR2 SQIVND (reference sequence). V was pared by 7 bases and J by 6 bases, with 15 bases between. CDR3: CASTPRGRSEAFF. CDR3 in DNA: TGTGCCAGTACCCCCCGGGGTCGCTCTGAAGCTTTCTTT.

This sequence joins TRBV11-2 and TRBJ2-5; 7 nucleotides match TRBD1. The CDR3 is 17 amino acids. From germline, CDR1 is SGHAT and CDR2 FQNNGV. The junction had 13 bases not matched to a gene; V was cut back by 1 base and J by 5 bases. For the CDR3, the DNA is TGTGCCAGCAGCTTAGGTATAGGAGGACAGGCCTGGGAGACCCAGTACTTC. This translates into CASSLGIGGQAWETQYF. Looking up the rest from reference TRBV11-2 and TRBJ2-5 gives the full variable domain: EAGVAQSPRYKIIEKRQSVAFWCNPISGHATLYWYQQILGQGPKLLIQFQNNGVVDDSQLPKDRFSAERLKGVDSTLKIQPAKLEDSAVYLCASSLGIGGQAWETQYFGPGTRLLVL.

The chain carries TRBV6-2 or TRBV6-3 and TRBJ1-2, with TRBD1 matching 12 bases. V shed 2 bases, J shed 4 bases, and the junction held 17 bases outside the gene matches. The CDR3 is made up of 20 amino acids. The germline gives CDR1 MNHEY, CDR2 SVGEGT. CDR3 bases: TGTGCCAGCAGTTACGGACCCGCCGGGACAGGGGGCGTTGGGATCTATGGCTACACCTTC. Amino acid sequence: CASSYGPAGTGGVGIYGYTF.

The chain couples TRBV18 to TRBJ2-7; TRBD1 might be the D (6 bases). V was trimmed by 3 bases and J by 2 bases, leaving 20 bases between them. Germline CDR1 KGHSH, CDR2 LQKENI. This CDR3 is 17 amino acids long. CDR3 residues: CASSPSIGGYSPYEQYF. The CDR3 coding sequence is TGTGCCAGCTCACCTAGCATAGGGGGATACTCCCCCTACGAGCAGTACTTC.

J is TRBJ1-1 and V is TRBV30; D is unclear. CDR1 is GTSNPN and CDR2 is SVGIG in the germline V gene (reference sequence). The CDR3 covers 11 residues. The V end was cut by 5 bases, the J end by 3 bases, with 7 bases between. The chain's CDR3 is CAWDGDTEAFF. The CDR3 region has the DNA TGTGCCTGGGACGGGGACACTGAAGCTTTCTTT.

This chain links TRBV7-2 with TRBJ1-5; no firm D call. V shed 0 bases and J shed 0 bases, with 6 bases lying between them. Per germline, CDR1 SGHTA and CDR2 FQGNSA. CDR3 length: 15 residues. The CDR3 DNA reads as TGTGCCAGCAGCTTAGCACTAAATAGCAATCAGCCCCAGCATTTT. Amino acid sequence: CASSLALNSNQPQHF. The whole variable domain, filled in from reference TRBV7-2 and TRBJ1-5, reads GAGVSQSPSNKVTEKGKDVELRCDPISGHTALYWYRQSLGQGLEFLIYFQGNSAPDKSGLPSDRFSAERTGGSVSTLTIQRTQQEDSAVYLCASSLALNSNQPQHFGDGTRLSIL.

This clone appeared a few times. This chain joins TRBV4-2 and TRBJ2-3, with 9 bases aligning to TRBD1. CDR1 LGHNA and CDR2 YNFKEQ come from the germline V gene. CDR3 length equals 15 residues. After removal of 1 base from V and 4 bases from J, the junction contained 3 bases not matched to a gene. CDR3 DNA: TGTGCCAGCAGCCAAGCAGGGACAGGGCCAGATACGCAGTATTTT. This codes for CASSQAGTGPDTQYF.

V and J are TRBV24-1 and TRBJ2-7; TRBD1 matches 8 bases. In germline, CDR1 is KGHDR, CDR2 SFDVKD. This CDR3 spans 13 amino acids. Germline trimming cut 9 bases from V and 6 bases from J; bases unmatched to any gene: 9. This CDR3 reads CATPPGGNGEQYF. CDR3 in DNA: TGTGCCACCCCCCCAGGGGGCAACGGCGAGCAGTACTTC.

This chain uses TRBV5-6 with TRBJ2-3; TRBD2 is a possible D gene (7 bases). Per the germline V gene, CDR1 is SGHDT and CDR2 is YYEEEE. Trimming shortened V by 4 bases and J by 7 bases, and 19 bases separated the two germline ends. The CDR3 is 15 amino acids. In DNA form, the CDR3 reads TGTGCCAGCAGCCCTGTCGCGGGGGCTGGAAATACGCAGTATTTT. Its protein product is CASSPVAGAGNTQYF.

The V call is TRBV5-1, the J call TRBJ1-1, with 9 bases lining up with TRBD1. V lost 4 bases to trimming and J lost 4 bases; unmatched junction nucleotides: 8. The germline V gene encodes CDR1 SGHRS and CDR2 YFSETQ. The CDR3 extends over 15 amino acids. The CDR3 is CASSAQGQGGTEAFF. CDR3 nucleotides: TGCGCCAGCAGCGCTCAGGGACAGGGAGGCACTGAAGCTTTCTTT.

This sequence joins TRBV5-6 and TRBJ1-4; D remains unclear. CDR1 is SGHDT and CDR2 is YYEEEE in the germline V gene. The CDR3 has 14 residues. Trimming stripped 4 bases from V and 5 bases from J, with 12 bases between. For the CDR3, the DNA is TGTGCCAGCAGCCCCTCGGTAAGAAATGAAAAACTGTTTTTT. Amino acid sequence: CASSPSVRNEKLFF.

The rearrangement joins TRBV10-3 to TRBJ2-3, with TRBD1 matching over 8 bases. The CDR3 has 16 residues. Trimming took 0 bases from V and 4 from J; bases not matched to a gene: 6. The germline V gene has CDR1 ENHRY and CDR2 SYGVKD. This CDR3 is CAISESMARGPDTQYF. The CDR3 DNA reads as TGTGCCATCAGTGAGTCGATGGCCAGGGGGCCAGATACGCAGTATTTT.

The V and J genes are TRBV19 and TRBJ2-5; D is undetermined. V was shortened by 4 bases and J by 2 bases, with 17 bases between the two germline ends. The CDR3 is 16 residues long. Germline assignment: CDR1 LNHDA and CDR2 SQIVND (reference sequence). CDR3 sequence: CASSNTPVSHQETQYF. The CDR3 nucleotides are TGTGCCAGTAGTAATACCCCGGTGAGTCATCAAGAGACCCAGTACTTC.

The genes are TRBV6-5 and TRBJ1-6; tentative D call: TRBD1 (5 bases). This CDR3 region has 14 residues. Looked up from germline, CDR1 is MNHEY and CDR2 is SVGAGI. V lost 2 bases to trimming and J lost 7 bases, with 9 bases between them. This CDR3 reads CASSYAGQNSPLHF. The CDR3 coding sequence is TGTGCCAGCAGTTACGCAGGGCAAAATTCACCCCTCCACTTT.

The chain is built from TRBV28 and TRBJ2-3; 15 positions agree with TRBD2. This CDR3 is built from 15 residues. Germline lookup yields CDR1 MDHEN and CDR2 SYDVKM. Unmatched junction bases numbered 0, after V lost 5 bases and J lost 3 bases. CDR3 amino acids: CASSGTSGGTDTQYF. The CDR3 nucleotides are TGTGCCAGCAGTGGGACTAGCGGGGGGACAGATACGCAGTATTTT.

DNA of the CDR3: TGTGCCAGCAGTTTTAGTGGCAGGGTGGGCTATGGCTACACCTTC. Translation gives CASSFSGRVGYGYTF. The chain carries TRBV28 and TRBJ1-2; TRBD1 might be the D (5 bases). V lost 3 bases, J lost 4 bases, and 15 bases lay in between. The CDR3 length is 15 residues. Per the germline V gene, CDR1 is MDHEN and CDR2 is SYDVKM.

The chain couples TRBV2 to TRBJ2-3, with a tentative D call TRBD2 (5 bases). Germline V gene data show CDR1 as SNHLY and CDR2 as FYNNEI. The CDR3 consists of 15 residues. V lost 6 bases and J 3 bases, leaving 16 bases between the germline ends. CDR3 sequence reads: CASRPQLVWTDTQYF. The CDR3 bases are TGTGCCAGCAGGCCCCAACTAGTATGGACAGATACGCAGTATTTT.

This clone occurred once. The rearrangement uses TRBV5-5 and TRBJ1-1, with D unclear. Per the germline V gene, CDR1 is SGHKS and CDR2 is YYEKEE (reference sequence). V dropped 2 bases and J dropped 0 bases, with 8 bases sitting between them. The CDR3 sequence is 14 residues long. The chain's CDR3 is CASSLSVMNTEAFF. The CDR3 DNA follows: TGTGCCAGCAGCTTAAGCGTAATGAACACTGAAGCTTTCTTT.

The chain combines TRBV3-1 (or the pseudogene TRBV3-2) with TRBJ2-1, with 8 bases aligning to TRBD2. Germline CDR1 is LGHDT and CDR2 is YNNKEL (reference sequence). The CDR3 loop spans 16 amino acids. Unmatched junction bases numbered 6, after V lost 1 base and J lost 4 bases. This chain's CDR3 is CASSQALLAVYNEQFF. In DNA form, the CDR3 reads TGTGCCAGCAGCCAAGCCCTACTAGCGGTTTACAATGAGCAGTTCTTC.

This clone is a singleton in its sample. This chain connects TRBV5-1 to TRBJ2-6; the D is unclear. Germline CDR1 and CDR2: SGHRS and YFSETQ. The ends were cut back, 0 bases at V and 0 bases at J, with 7 bases in the middle. The CDR3 spans 16 residues. As DNA, the CDR3 is TGCGCCAGCAGCTTGGACCCGGGCTCTGGGGCCAACGTCCTGACTTTC. This translates into CASSLDPGSGANVLTF. Drawing the rest from reference TRBV5-1 and TRBJ2-6, the complete variable domain is KAGVTQTPRYLIKTRGQQVTLSCSPISGHRSVSWYQQTPGQGLQFLFEYFSETQRNKGNFPGRFSGRQFSNSRSEMNVSTLELGDSALYLCASSLDPGSGANVLTFGAGSRLTVL.